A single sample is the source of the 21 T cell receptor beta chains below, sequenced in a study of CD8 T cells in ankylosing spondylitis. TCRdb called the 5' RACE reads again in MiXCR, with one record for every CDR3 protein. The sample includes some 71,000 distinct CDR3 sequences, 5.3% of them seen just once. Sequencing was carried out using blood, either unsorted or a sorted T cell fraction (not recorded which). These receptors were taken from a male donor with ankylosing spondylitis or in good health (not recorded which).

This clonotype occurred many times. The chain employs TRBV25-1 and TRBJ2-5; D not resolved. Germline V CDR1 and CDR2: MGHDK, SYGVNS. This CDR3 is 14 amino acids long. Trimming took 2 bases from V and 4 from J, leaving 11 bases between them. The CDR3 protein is CASSEGWMGETQYF. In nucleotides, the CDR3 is TGTGCCAGCAGTGAAGGGTGGATGGGAGAGACCCAGTACTTC.

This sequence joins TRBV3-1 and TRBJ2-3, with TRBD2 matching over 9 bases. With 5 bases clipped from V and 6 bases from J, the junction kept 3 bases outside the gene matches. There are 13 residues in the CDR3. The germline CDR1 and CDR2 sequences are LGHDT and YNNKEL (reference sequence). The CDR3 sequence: CASSEGTSDTQYF. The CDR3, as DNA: TGTGCCAGCAGCGAAGGGACTAGCGATACGCAGTATTTT.

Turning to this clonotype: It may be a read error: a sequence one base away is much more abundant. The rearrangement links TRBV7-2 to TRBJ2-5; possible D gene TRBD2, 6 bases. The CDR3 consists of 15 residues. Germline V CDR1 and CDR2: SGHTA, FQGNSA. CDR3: CVSSLFAGSEETQYF. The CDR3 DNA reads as TGTGTCAGCAGCTTATTCGCGGGGAGCGAAGAGACCCAGTACTTC.

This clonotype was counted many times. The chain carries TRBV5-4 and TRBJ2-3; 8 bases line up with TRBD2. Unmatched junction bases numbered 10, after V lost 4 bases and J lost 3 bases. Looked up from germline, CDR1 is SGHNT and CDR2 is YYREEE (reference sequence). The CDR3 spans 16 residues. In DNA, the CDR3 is TGTGCCAGCAGCGAGCCGGGGGGGCGTTGGACAGATACGCAGTATTTT. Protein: CASSEPGGRWTDTQYF.

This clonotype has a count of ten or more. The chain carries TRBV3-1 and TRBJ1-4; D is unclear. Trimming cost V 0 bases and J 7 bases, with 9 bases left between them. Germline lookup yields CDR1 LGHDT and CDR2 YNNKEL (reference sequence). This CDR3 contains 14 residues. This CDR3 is CASSQDFASEKLFF. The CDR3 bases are TGTGCCAGCAGCCAAGATTTCGCGAGTGAAAAACTGTTTTTT.

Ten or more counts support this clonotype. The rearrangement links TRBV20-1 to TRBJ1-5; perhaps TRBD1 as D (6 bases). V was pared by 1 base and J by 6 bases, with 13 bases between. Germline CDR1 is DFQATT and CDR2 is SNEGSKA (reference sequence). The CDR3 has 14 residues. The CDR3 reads CSARGSGAAQPQHF. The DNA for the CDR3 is TGCAGTGCTAGAGGGTCAGGGGCCGCTCAGCCCCAGCATTTT.

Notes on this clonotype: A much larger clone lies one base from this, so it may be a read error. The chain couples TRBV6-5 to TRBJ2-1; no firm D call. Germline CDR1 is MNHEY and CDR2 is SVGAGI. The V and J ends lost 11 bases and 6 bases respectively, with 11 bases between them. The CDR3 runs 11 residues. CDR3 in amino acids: CAGLSRNEQFF. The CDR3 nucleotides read TGTGCCGGCCTCTCACGCAATGAGCAGTTCTTC.

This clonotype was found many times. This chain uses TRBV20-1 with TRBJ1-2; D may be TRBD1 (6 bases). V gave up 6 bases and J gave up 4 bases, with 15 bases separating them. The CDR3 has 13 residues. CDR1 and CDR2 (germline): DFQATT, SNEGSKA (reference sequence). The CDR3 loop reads CSATPGDGYGYTF. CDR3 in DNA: TGCAGTGCGACCCCAGGGGACGGCTATGGCTACACCTTC.

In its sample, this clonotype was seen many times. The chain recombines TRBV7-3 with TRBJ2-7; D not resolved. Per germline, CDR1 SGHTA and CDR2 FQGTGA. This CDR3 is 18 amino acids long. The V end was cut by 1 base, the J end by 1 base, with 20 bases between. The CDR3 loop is CASSLKFLSPRKSYEQYF. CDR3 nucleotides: TGTGCCAGCAGCTTAAAGTTCCTCAGCCCCCGCAAATCCTACGAGCAGTACTTC.

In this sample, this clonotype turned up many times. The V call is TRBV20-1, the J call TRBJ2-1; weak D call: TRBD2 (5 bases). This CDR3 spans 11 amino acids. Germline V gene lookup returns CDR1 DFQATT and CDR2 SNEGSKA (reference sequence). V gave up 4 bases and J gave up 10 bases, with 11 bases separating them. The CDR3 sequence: CSAKRLNEQFF. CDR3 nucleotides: TGCAGTGCTAAGAGACTAAACGAGCAGTTCTTC.

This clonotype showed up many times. CDR3 bases: TGTGCCAGCAGCTTCCACGACAGACCCTACGAGCAGTACTTC. This translates into CASSFHDRPYEQYF. The genes are TRBV7-8 and TRBJ2-7; D perhaps matches TRBD1 (5 bases). Germline V gene sequence: CDR1 SGHVS, CDR2 FQNEAQ. CDR3 size: 14 residues. With 3 bases removed from V and 2 bases from J, the gap between germline ends came to 11 bases.

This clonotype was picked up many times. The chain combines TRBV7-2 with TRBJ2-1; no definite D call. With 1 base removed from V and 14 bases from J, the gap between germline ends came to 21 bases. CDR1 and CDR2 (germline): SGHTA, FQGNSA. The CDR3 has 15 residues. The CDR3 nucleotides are TGTGCCAGCAGCTTAGACCCCTTGGCCAGCAGCTTAAAGTTCTTC. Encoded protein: CASSLDPLASSLKFF.

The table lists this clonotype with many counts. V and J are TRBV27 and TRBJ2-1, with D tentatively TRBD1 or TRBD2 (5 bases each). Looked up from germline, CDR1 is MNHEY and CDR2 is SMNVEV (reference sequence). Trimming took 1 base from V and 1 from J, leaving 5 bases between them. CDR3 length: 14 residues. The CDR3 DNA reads TGTGCCAGCAGTTTATGGGGGTCCTACAATGAGCAGTTCTTC. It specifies CASSLWGSYNEQFF.

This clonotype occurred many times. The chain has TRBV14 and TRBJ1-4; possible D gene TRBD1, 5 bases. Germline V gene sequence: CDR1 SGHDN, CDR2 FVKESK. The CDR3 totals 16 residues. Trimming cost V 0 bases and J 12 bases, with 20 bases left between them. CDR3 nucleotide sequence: TGTGCCAGCAGCCAAGAACCGGGACCCTTTGCGGAAGAACTGTTTTTT. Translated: CASSQEPGPFAEELFF.

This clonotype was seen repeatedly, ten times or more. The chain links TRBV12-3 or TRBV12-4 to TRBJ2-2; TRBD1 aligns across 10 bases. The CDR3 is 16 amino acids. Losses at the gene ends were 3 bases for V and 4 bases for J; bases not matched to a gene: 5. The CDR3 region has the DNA TGTGCCAGCAGTTTTGTGGGACAGGGGATCACCGGGGAGCTGTTTTTT. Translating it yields CASSFVGQGITGELFF.

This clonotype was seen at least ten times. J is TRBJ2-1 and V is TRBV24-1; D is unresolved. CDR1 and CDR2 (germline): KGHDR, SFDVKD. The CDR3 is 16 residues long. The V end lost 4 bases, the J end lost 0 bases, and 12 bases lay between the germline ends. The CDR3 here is CATSDPRRGSYNEQFF. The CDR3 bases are TGTGCCACCAGTGACCCTAGGAGAGGCTCCTACAATGAGCAGTTCTTC.

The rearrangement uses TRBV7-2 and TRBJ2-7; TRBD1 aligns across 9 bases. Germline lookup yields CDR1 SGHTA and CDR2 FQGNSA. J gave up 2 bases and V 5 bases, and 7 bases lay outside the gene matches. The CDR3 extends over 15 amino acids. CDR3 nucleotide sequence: TGTGCCAGCAGCACGACCGGGACAGGGCCCTACGAGCAGTACTTC. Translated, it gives CASSTTGTGPYEQYF. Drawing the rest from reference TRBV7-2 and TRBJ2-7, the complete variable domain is GAGVSQSPSNKVTEKGKDVELRCDPISGHTALYWYRQSLGQGLEFLIYFQGNSAPDKSGLPSDRFSAERTGGSVSTLTIQRTQQEDSAVYLCASSTTGTGPYEQYFGPGTRLTVT.

CDR3: CSARDPEKGELFF. The CDR3 nucleotides read TGCAGTGCTAGAGATCCGGAAAAGGGGGAGCTGTTTTTT. The V and J genes are TRBV20-1 and TRBJ2-2, with D unresolved. In germline, CDR1 is DFQATT, CDR2 SNEGSKA (reference sequence). The CDR3 has 13 amino acids. The ends were cut back, 0 bases at V and 8 bases at J, with 10 bases in the middle.

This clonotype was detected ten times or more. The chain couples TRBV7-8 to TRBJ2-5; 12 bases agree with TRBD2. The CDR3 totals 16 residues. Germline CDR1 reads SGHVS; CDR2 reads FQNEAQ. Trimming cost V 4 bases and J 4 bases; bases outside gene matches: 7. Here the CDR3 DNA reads TGTGCCAGCAGCTGGAGACTAGCGGGGGCGGGAGAGACCCAGTACTTC. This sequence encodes CASSWRLAGAGETQYF.

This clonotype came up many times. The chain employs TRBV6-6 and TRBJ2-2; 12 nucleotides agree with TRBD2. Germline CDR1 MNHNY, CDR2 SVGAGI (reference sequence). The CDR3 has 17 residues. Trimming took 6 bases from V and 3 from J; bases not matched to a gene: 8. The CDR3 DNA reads TGTGCCAGCAGCTTTACTAGCGGGGGGACCTACACCGGGGAGCTGTTTTTT. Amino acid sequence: CASSFTSGGTYTGELFF.

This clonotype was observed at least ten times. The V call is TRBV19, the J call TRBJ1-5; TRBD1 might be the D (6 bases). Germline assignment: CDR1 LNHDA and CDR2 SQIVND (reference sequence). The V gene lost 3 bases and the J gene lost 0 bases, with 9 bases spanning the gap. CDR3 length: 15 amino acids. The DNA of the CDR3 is TGTGCCAGTAGTATGGGGGGCTATAGCAATCAGCCCCAGCATTTT. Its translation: CASSMGGYSNQPQHF.